Listed here are 32 T cell receptor beta chains from one sample, sequenced in a study of cytomegalovirus exposure and HLA in healthy donors. With 60 Vbeta and 13 Jbeta primers, the PCR was carried out. Clones were read by immunoSEQ multiplex PCR, and TCRdb kept only the in-frame ones, dropping some. The profile covers roughly 100,000 clones, with around 80% appearing a single time and roughly 6.1% taken by the ten largest. Sequencing was carried out using PBMCs. Receptors originate from a young man in good health and CMV-seronegative.

CDR3 sequence (DNA): TGTGCTAGTGGTTTGGTACCTGGCAGTCCGAACACTGAAGCTTTCTTT. Residues: CASGLVPGSPNTEAFF. The V call is TRBV12-5, the J call TRBJ1-1; D uncertain. Germline CDR1 and CDR2: LGHNT and FRNRAP. Trimming left V 0 bases short and J 1 base short, with 12 bases between. This CDR3 is built from 16 residues.

The chain links TRBV5-8 to TRBJ2-1, with D perhaps TRBD2 (6 bases). Germline lookup yields CDR1 SGHTS and CDR2 YDEGEE. This CDR3 region has 16 residues. V was pared by 2 bases and J by 8 bases, with 20 bases between. This CDR3 is CASSFNGGNIGDEQFF. In DNA, the CDR3 is TGTGCCAGCAGCTTTAATGGCGGGAATATTGGCGATGAGCAGTTCTTC.

The gene calls are TRBV27 and TRBJ1-2, with D maybe TRBD1 (5 bases). The CDR3 totals 19 residues. Germline lookup yields CDR1 MNHEY and CDR2 SMNVEV (reference sequence). With 5 bases removed from V and 0 bases from J, the gap between germline ends came to 25 bases. Here the CDR3 DNA reads TGTGCCAGCAGTGCGCGGGACCTACTCCTTCCCCCGACTAACTATGGCTACACCTTC. It is translated as CASSARDLLLPPTNYGYTF.

With respect to this clone: Other DNA sequences in the sample encode the same CDR3. The V call is TRBV2, the J call TRBJ1-3, with D unclear. The CDR3 runs to 12 residues. Germline V lookup: CDR1 SNHLY, CDR2 FYNNEI. The V gene lost 3 bases and the J gene lost 3 bases, with 3 bases spanning the gap. CDR3 sequence (DNA): TGTGCCAGCAGTGAGAGTGGAAACACCATATATTTT. Its protein is CASSESGNTIYF.

The genes are TRBV19 and TRBJ2-7, with TRBD1 identical over 8 bases. The germline CDR1 and CDR2 sequences are LNHDA and SQIVND (reference sequence). The CDR3 is 14 amino acids. Losses at the gene ends were 3 bases for V and 4 bases for J; bases not matched to a gene: 5. The CDR3 sequence: CASSMIQGAYEQYF. In nucleotides, the CDR3 is TGTGCCAGTAGTATGATCCAGGGGGCGTACGAGCAGTACTTC.

This chain connects TRBV14 to TRBJ2-3, with 7 bases lining up with TRBD2. V shed 0 bases and J 0 bases; nucleotides not matched to a gene: 3. Germline V gives CDR1 SGHDN, CDR2 FVKESK. This CDR3 has 16 residues. The CDR3 loop is CASSQEWEGSTDTQYF. The CDR3, as DNA: TGTGCCAGCAGCCAAGAGTGGGAGGGAAGCACAGATACGCAGTATTTT.

In this sample, this clone turned up once. The chain joins TRBV7-2 to TRBJ1-1; the match to TRBD1 covers 8 bases. Per germline, CDR1 SGHTA and CDR2 FQGNSA. CDR3 size: 15 residues. The ends lost 5 bases at V and 0 bases at J; junction bases unmatched: 5. Written as DNA, the CDR3 is TGTGCCAGCAGCGACCGGGACAGGTTGAACACTGAAGCTTTCTTT. Its protein is CASSDRDRLNTEAFF.

The CDR3 DNA reads as TGCGCCAGCAGCACCAGGGCGTCGAGCTCCTACGAGCAGTACTTC. This encodes CASSTRASSSYEQYF. The gene calls are TRBV5-1 and TRBJ2-7, with D possibly TRBD1 on 5 matching bases. V lost 4 bases and J 0 bases, leaving 14 bases between the germline ends. The CDR3 spans 15 residues. CDR1 and CDR2 (germline): SGHRS, YFSETQ.

J is TRBJ2-1 and V is TRBV10-3, with 8 bases identical to TRBD2. This CDR3 region has 14 residues. J lost 5 bases, V lost 2 bases, and 2 bases had no gene match. The germline gives CDR1 ENHRY, CDR2 SYGVKD. The CDR3 coding sequence is TGTGCCATCAGTGAGGGGACTAGGGACAATGAGCAGTTCTTC. Residues: CAISEGTRDNEQFF.

This clone occurred once. The junction departs from germline at one end; a sequencing error may be responsible. The chain combines TRBV7-9 with TRBJ2-1, with D tentatively TRBD2 (5 bases). This CDR3 has 12 residues. Looked up from germline, CDR1 is SEHNR and CDR2 is FQNEAQ (reference sequence). The CDR3 reads CSSSHEGNEQFF. CDR3 bases: TGTTCCAGCAGCCACGAGGGCAATGAGCAGTTCTTC.

The chain couples TRBV11-3 to TRBJ1-1; 9 nucleotides match TRBD1. The V gene's germline CDR1 is SGHNT and CDR2 YENEEA. Trimming at V came to 4 bases and at J to 5 bases, leaving 8 bases not matched to a gene. This CDR3 has 15 amino acids. The CDR3 is CASSSNRGTGTEAFF. As DNA, the CDR3 is TGTGCCAGCAGCTCCAACAGGGGGACAGGGACTGAAGCTTTCTTT. Together with reference TRBV11-3 and TRBJ1-1, the CDR3 gives the full variable domain: EAGVVQSPRYKIIEKKQPVAFWCNPISGHNTLYWYLQNLGQGPELLIRYENEEAVDDSQLPKDRFSAERLKGVDSTLKIQPAELGDSAVYLCASSSNRGTGTEAFFGQGTRLTVV.

V and J are TRBV5-1 and TRBJ2-3; TRBD2 aligns across 13 bases. Germline V gene sequence: CDR1 SGHRS, CDR2 YFSETQ. The junction had 2 bases not matched to a gene; V was cut back by 4 bases and J by 6 bases. The length of the CDR3 is 14 residues. The CDR3 sequence is CASSQGLAGDTQYF. The CDR3 DNA reads TGCGCCAGCAGCCAGGGACTAGCGGGGGATACGCAGTATTTT.

This chain connects TRBV4-2 to TRBJ2-1, with 9 bases identical to TRBD2. The CDR3 contains 17 residues. Germline lookup yields CDR1 LGHNA and CDR2 YNFKEQ. The V segment lost 3 bases and the J segment 2 bases; nucleotides outside the gene matches: 8. The CDR3 nucleotides are TGTGCCAGCAGCCAGCTAGCGGGGACCTTGGCCTACAATGAGCAGTTCTTC. Translating gives CASSQLAGTLAYNEQFF.

The V gene is TRBV6-5, the J gene TRBJ1-1; no reliable D call. This CDR3 has 14 residues. The germline CDR1 and CDR2 sequences are MNHEY and SVGAGI. The V end was cut by 0 bases, the J end by 1 base, with 6 bases between. CDR3 DNA sequence: TGTGCCAGCAGTTACTCGAGTAGGAACACTGAAGCTTTCTTT. Protein product: CASSYSSRNTEAFF.

Written as DNA, the CDR3 is TGTGCCAGCGTAGCGGGAGGGCCTAATGAGCAGTTCTTC. Protein product: CASVAGGPNEQFF. The rearrangement uses TRBV25-1 and TRBJ2-1; 11 positions agree with TRBD2. V gave up 8 bases and J gave up 7 bases; unmatched junction bases: 4. Germline V gene sequence: CDR1 MGHDK, CDR2 SYGVNS. This CDR3 is 13 amino acids long. The whole variable domain, remainder taken from reference TRBV25-1 and TRBJ2-1, is EADIYQTPRYLVIGTGKKITLECSQTMGHDKMYWYQQDPGMELHLIHYSYGVNSTEKGDLSSESTVSRIRTEHFPLTLESARPSHTSQYLCASVAGGPNEQFFGPGTRLTVL.

The chain has TRBV9 and TRBJ2-5; TRBD2 agrees at 9 bases. Germline V CDR1 and CDR2: SGDLS, YYNGEE. With 3 bases clipped from V and 5 bases from J, the junction kept 11 bases outside the gene matches. The CDR3 runs 16 residues. The CDR3 spells CASSAHVAGVGETQYF. For the CDR3, the DNA is TGTGCCAGCAGCGCCCACGTAGCGGGAGTCGGGGAGACCCAGTACTTC. Full variable domain (remainder filled in from reference TRBV9 and TRBJ2-5): DSGVTQTPKHLITATGQRVTLRCSPRSGDLSVYWYQQSLDQGLQFLIQYYNGEERAKGNILERFSAQQFPDLHSELNLSSLELGDSALYFCASSAHVAGVGETQYFGPGTRLLVL.

The chain links TRBV4-1 to TRBJ2-7; possible D gene TRBD1, 5 bases. Trimming pared 0 bases from V and 1 base from J, leaving 13 bases between. The CDR3 extends over 16 amino acids. Germline V gene lookup returns CDR1 MGHRA and CDR2 YSYEKL. CDR3 nucleotide sequence: TGCGCCAGCAGCCAAGATCGCCAAAAGGGGTCCTACGAGCAGTACTTC. This gives the protein CASSQDRQKGSYEQYF.

This chain connects TRBV7-2 to TRBJ1-5, with D uncertain. This CDR3 has 12 residues. In germline, CDR1 is SGHTA, CDR2 FQGNSA. Trimming took 8 bases from V and 6 from J, leaving 11 bases between them. The CDR3 DNA sequence: TGTGCCAGCGGAGGGTGGGGTCAGCCCCAGCATTTT. Translated, it gives CASGGWGQPQHF.

This clone was seen only a few times. V and J are TRBV27 and TRBJ2-5, with TRBD2 identical over 11 bases. The CDR3 loop spans 14 amino acids. CDR1 MNHEY and CDR2 SMNVEV come from the germline V gene (reference sequence). V shed 10 bases, J shed 1 base, and the junction held 5 bases outside the gene matches. The CDR3 sequence: CAKTGLAAQETQYF. CDR3 nucleotides: TGTGCCAAAACGGGACTAGCGGCCCAAGAGACCCAGTACTTC.

The chain is built from TRBV7-3 and TRBJ2-5, with D perhaps TRBD2 (5 bases). The length of the CDR3 is 15 residues. Trimming took 1 base from V and 5 from J, leaving 14 bases between them. Looked up from germline, CDR1 is SGHTA and CDR2 is FQGTGA. The CDR3 region is CASSLRGATPETQYF. CDR3 nucleotides: TGTGCCAGCAGCTTAAGGGGAGCAACCCCGGAGACCCAGTACTTC.

The chain combines TRBV18 with TRBJ2-1, with a weak D call TRBD2 (5 bases). This CDR3 region has 14 residues. Trimming left V 2 bases short and J 7 bases short, with 12 bases between. Per germline, CDR1 KGHSH and CDR2 LQKENI. The CDR3 is CASSPEGRRNEQFF. In DNA form, the CDR3 reads TGTGCCAGCTCACCAGAGGGTAGGAGGAATGAGCAGTTCTTC.

The rearrangement uses TRBV27 and TRBJ1-1; 7 bases match TRBD1. Trimming removed 11 bases from V and 4 bases from J; junction bases left unmatched: 7. The CDR3 covers 12 residues. Germline CDR1 and CDR2: MNHEY and SMNVEV (reference sequence). The CDR3 nucleotides are TGTGCCGGGGTACAGGGGCGCACTGAAGCTTTCTTT. This encodes CAGVQGRTEAFF.

The J gene is TRBJ2-2, the V gene TRBV5-6, with 14 nucleotides matching TRBD2. CDR3 length equals 17 residues. The germline gives CDR1 SGHDT, CDR2 YYEEEE. Trimming cost V 4 bases and J 6 bases; bases outside gene matches: 8. The CDR3 DNA follows: TGTGCCAGCAGCCTCCTGACTAGCGGGAGGGCGGCCGGGGAGCTGTTTTTT. It codes for CASSLLTSGRAAGELFF.

The chain is built from TRBV19 and TRBJ2-7; TRBD2 matches at 10 bases. The CDR3 has 17 residues. Germline assignment: CDR1 LNHDA and CDR2 SQIVND (reference sequence). V lost 6 bases and J lost 5; bases outside the gene matches: 16. CDR3 residues: CASRPKVRLAGDHEQYF. CDR3 nucleotide sequence: TGTGCCAGTAGGCCAAAGGTTCGGCTAGCGGGAGACCACGAGCAGTACTTC.

The chain is built from TRBV2 and TRBJ2-7; a possible D gene is TRBD2 (6 bases). Germline V lookup: CDR1 SNHLY, CDR2 FYNNEI. V lost 4 bases and J lost 2, with 12 bases in between. The CDR3 extends over 14 amino acids. CDR3 sequence (DNA): TGTGCCAGCAGTGGGGGGACTCTCGCCTACGAGCAGTACTTC. As protein: CASSGGTLAYEQYF.

This chain connects TRBV27 to TRBJ2-3; D perhaps matches TRBD1 (6 bases). CDR3 length: 16 amino acids. Trimming shortened V by 4 bases and J by 0 bases, and 14 bases separated the two germline ends. The germline gives CDR1 MNHEY, CDR2 SMNVEV (reference sequence). For the CDR3, the DNA is TGTGCCAGCAGTTCCTGGACAGCCTCTAGCACAGATACGCAGTATTTT. This gives the protein CASSSWTASSTDTQYF.

The gene calls are TRBV2 and TRBJ2-6; tentative D call: TRBD1 (5 bases). The CDR3 spans 15 residues. Germline V CDR1 and CDR2: SNHLY, FYNNEI. The V and J ends lost 1 base and 4 bases respectively, with 8 bases between them. For the CDR3, the DNA is TGTGCCAGCAGTGAAGGCTCAGGGGGGGCCAACGTCCTGACTTTC. Translation: CASSEGSGGANVLTF.

CDR3 loop: CASSYPGHSSSTEAFF. In DNA, the CDR3 is TGTGCCAGCAGCTACCCCGGACACTCCTCGAGCACTGAAGCTTTCTTT. The chain uses TRBV7-9 and TRBJ1-1; the D gene is possibly TRBD1 (5 bases). The germline V gene encodes CDR1 SEHNR and CDR2 FQNEAQ (reference sequence). The CDR3 totals 16 residues. The ends were cut back, 4 bases at V and 4 bases at J, with 19 bases in the middle. Variable domain in full (rest from reference TRBV7-9 and TRBJ1-1): DTGVSQNPRHKITKRGQNVTFRCDPISEHNRLYWYRQTLGQGPEFLTYFQNEAQLEKSRLLSDRFSAERPKGSFSTLEIQRTEQGDSAMYLCASSYPGHSSSTEAFFGQGTRLTVV.

The chain recombines TRBV7-3 with TRBJ2-3; D uncertain. Germline V gives CDR1 SGHTA, CDR2 FQGTGA. Trimming left V 1 base short and J 2 bases short, with 7 bases between. The CDR3 totals 14 residues. The CDR3 protein is CASSLMAITDTQYF. As DNA, the CDR3 is TGTGCCAGCAGCTTAATGGCCATCACAGATACGCAGTATTTT. Together with reference TRBV7-3 and TRBJ2-3, the CDR3 gives the full variable domain: GAGVSQTPSNKVTEKGKYVELRCDPISGHTALYWYRQSLGQGPEFLIYFQGTGAADDSGLPNDRFFAVRPEGSVSTLKIQRTERGDSAVYLCASSLMAITDTQYFGPGTRLTVL.

This sequence joins TRBV14 and TRBJ1-2; 8 nucleotides line up with TRBD1. CDR3 size: 12 residues. J gave up 6 bases and V 5 bases, and 2 bases lay outside the gene matches. Looked up from germline, CDR1 is SGHDN and CDR2 is FVKESK. The CDR3 DNA follows: TGTGCCAGCAGCAAGACAGGGGATGGCTACACCTTC. Translated, it gives CASSKTGDGYTF.

This clone was detected a few times. The rearrangement links TRBV28 to TRBJ2-2; D gene ambiguous. Trimming took off 6 bases at V and 9 bases at J, with 8 bases between the two ends. The CDR3 totals 11 residues. Germline lookup yields CDR1 MDHEN and CDR2 SYDVKM. Written as DNA, the CDR3 is TGTGCCAGCAGCCCACACCGGGAGCTGTTTTTT. Translating gives CASSPHRELFF.

This clone is a singleton in its sample. This chain's CDR3 is CASSQADSSSTDTQYF. The CDR3 bases are TGCGCCAGCAGCCAAGCTGATAGCAGTAGCACAGATACGCAGTATTTT. This chain uses TRBV4-1 with TRBJ2-3, with D unclear. This CDR3 region has 16 residues. With 1 base removed from V and 0 bases from J, the gap between germline ends came to 11 bases. Germline CDR1 reads MGHRA; CDR2 reads YSYEKL.